The 11 T cell receptor beta chains presented below share a single source sample, sequenced in a study of blood T cell repertoires in COVID-19. The table came from immunoSEQ multiplex PCR; TCRdb's copy has only in-frame clones and leaves some out. The sample lists about 52,000 clones, around 84% occurring once. Sequencing was done on a sample of peripheral blood. The receptor source for this set is a man aged 65-85 years with acute or convalescent COVID-19.

The sample holds a few counts of this clone. This chain joins TRBV30 and TRBJ1-6; D not certain. The germline V gene encodes CDR1 GTSNPN and CDR2 SVGIG (reference sequence). The V and J ends lost 4 bases and 7 bases respectively, with 17 bases between them. The CDR3 contains 15 residues. CDR3 nucleotide sequence: TGTGCCTGGAAGCCCCCAGACTTTACGAATTCACCCCTCCACTTT. Its translation is CAWKPPDFTNSPLHF.

V is TRBV14 and J is TRBJ2-7; D is unclear. Between the trimmed V and J ends, which lost 3 bases and 7 bases, there was a span of 10 bases. CDR1 and CDR2 from the germline V gene are SGHDN and FVKESK. The CDR3 is made up of 12 amino acids. The DNA for the CDR3 is TGTGCCAGCAGCCATGACTTGAGGGAGCAGTACTTC. Encoded protein: CASSHDLREQYF.

The V and J genes are TRBV7-3 and TRBJ1-1; no clear D gene. Germline V gene data show CDR1 as SGHTA and CDR2 as FQGTGA. Trimming took off 3 bases at V and 7 bases at J, with 12 bases between the two ends. The CDR3 sequence is 13 residues long. The CDR3 bases are TGTGCCAGCAGCTTGAGACACGGATTTGAAGCTTTCTTT. It is translated as CASSLRHGFEAFF.

The gene calls are TRBV29-1 and TRBJ1-5; the match to TRBD1 covers 9 bases. V dropped 1 base and J dropped 4; count of bases not matched to a gene: 2. Germline V CDR1 and CDR2: SQVTM, ANQGSEA. The CDR3 spans 14 residues. In DNA form, the CDR3 reads TGCAGCGTTGAAGGAGGGACAGGGAATCAGCCCCAGCATTTT. As protein: CSVEGGTGNQPQHF.

This rearrangement joins TRBV9 to TRBJ1-1; possible D gene TRBD1, 6 bases. Germline V gene data show CDR1 as SGDLS and CDR2 as YYNGEE. The V end lost 2 bases, the J end lost 6 bases, and 14 bases lay between the germline ends. The CDR3 contains 14 residues. The CDR3 nucleotides are TGTGCCAGCAGCGTCCCAAGCAAGGGGGCTGAAGCTTTCTTT. Protein product: CASSVPSKGAEAFF.

The V gene is TRBV19, the J gene TRBJ2-3; 12 nucleotides align to TRBD2. The CDR3 length is 15 residues. Germline V gene data show CDR1 as LNHDA and CDR2 as SQIVND (reference sequence). V was pared by 8 bases and J by 0 bases, with 3 bases of the junction left unmatched. The CDR3 loop reads CASGGTSGSTDTQYF. The CDR3 nucleotides read TGTGCCAGTGGCGGGACTAGCGGGAGCACAGATACGCAGTATTTT.

The chain uses TRBV7-2 and TRBJ1-1, with 8 bases identical to TRBD1. The J segment lost 1 base and the V segment lost 7 bases, leaving 14 bases of the junction unmatched. CDR3 length: 17 amino acids. CDR1 SGHTA and CDR2 FQGNSA come from the germline V gene. The CDR3 DNA reads TGTGCCAGCACCCTAGTCCTACTTACAGGGGGGAACACTGAAGCTTTCTTT. Protein sequence: CASTLVLLTGGNTEAFF.

The rearrangement uses TRBV7-8 and TRBJ2-7, with 10 bases matching TRBD2. The CDR3 has 15 residues. Germline V gives CDR1 SGHVS, CDR2 FQNEAQ. With V trimmed by 6 bases and J by 2 bases, 7 bases remained unmatched. CDR3 coding DNA: TGTGCCAGCAGATCAATTGGACTAGCGGCCTACGAGCAGTACTTC. Translated, it gives CASRSIGLAAYEQYF.

CDR3 sequence reads: CASRKAVTGELFF. CDR3 sequence (DNA): TGTGCCAGCAGGAAAGCGGTCACCGGGGAGCTGTTTTTT. The chain uses TRBV28 and TRBJ2-2, with D possibly being TRBD2 (5 bases). Germline loops: CDR1 MDHEN, CDR2 SYDVKM. The CDR3 length is 13 residues. V gave up 6 bases and J gave up 4 bases, with 9 bases separating them. Full variable domain (remainder filled in from reference TRBV28 and TRBJ2-2): DVKVTQSSRYLVKRTGEKVFLECVQDMDHENMFWYRQDPGLGLRLIYFSYDVKMKEKGDIPEGYSVSREKKERFSLILESASTNQTSMYLCASRKAVTGELFFGEGSRLTVL.

V and J are TRBV19 and TRBJ2-7, with D possibly matching TRBD2 (5 bases). The CDR3 runs to 14 residues. CDR1 is LNHDA and CDR2 is SQIVND in the germline V gene (reference sequence). The ends were cut back, 3 bases at V and 5 bases at J, with 14 bases in the middle. The CDR3 DNA is TGTGCCAGTAGTATTTCCACACTAGTCGACGAGCAGTACGTC. This sequence encodes CASSISTLVDEQYV.

This chain connects TRBV6-2 or TRBV6-3 to TRBJ2-7; TRBD1 matches 10 bases. CDR3 length equals 14 residues. The V segment lost 5 bases and the J segment 4 bases; nucleotides outside the gene matches: 5. Germline assignment: CDR1 MNHEY and CDR2 SVGEGT. CDR3 nucleotide sequence: TGTGCCAGCAGTGACGGGACAGGGGCTTACGAGCAGTACGTC. Amino acid sequence: CASSDGTGAYEQYV.